This TCR beta chain emerged from a study of blood T cell repertoires in COVID-19. The method was immunoSEQ multiplex PCR; TCRdb's version includes in-frame clones alone and lacks a portion of them. Among 430,000 or so clones listed, around nine tenths were seen once. This clone was detected once. J gave up 4 bases and V 4 bases, and 6 bases lay outside the gene matches. CDR3 length: 16 residues. CDR1 is SGHAT and CDR2 is FQNNGV in the germline V gene. Sequencing was carried out using PBMCs or T cells enriched from blood (not recorded which). The gene calls are TRBV11-2 and TRBJ2-6, with 8 bases matching TRBD1. This TCR came from a woman between 18 and 29 years old who had been exposed to COVID-19. The CDR3: CASSSQGAGGANVLTF. The CDR3 DNA reads as TGTGCCAGCAGCTCGCAGGGGGCTGGAGGGGCCAACGTCCTGACTTTC.